The next 5 T cell receptor beta chains were all read from a single sample in a study of cytomegalovirus exposure and HLA in healthy donors. PCR involved 60 Vbeta and 13 Jbeta primers. Repertoires were generated with immunoSEQ multiplex PCR, while TCRdb's copy carries only in-frame clones and drops some. The sample carries under 200,000 clones, 75% to 90% recorded once. Specimen: PBMCs. The receptor source for this set is a man in his thirties or forties in good health and CMV-seronegative.

The chain is built from TRBV6-5 and TRBJ2-1; 11 bases fit TRBD2. V trimming: 4 bases; J trimming: 4 bases; junction bases outside the gene matches: 3. Per the germline V gene, CDR1 is MNHEY and CDR2 is SVGAGI. This CDR3 contains 15 residues. CDR3 loop: CASSFIAGGYNEQFF. The CDR3 bases are TGTGCCAGCAGTTTTATAGCGGGAGGGTACAATGAGCAGTTCTTC.

The V call is TRBV19, the J call TRBJ1-2, with 8 bases that match TRBD1. With 3 bases clipped from V and 3 bases from J, the junction kept 3 bases outside the gene matches. Germline CDR1 LNHDA, CDR2 SQIVND (reference sequence). The CDR3 consists of 14 residues. The CDR3 is CASSIMDRDYGYTF. DNA for the CDR3: TGTGCCAGTAGTATCATGGACAGGGACTATGGCTACACCTTC.

The chain combines TRBV27 with TRBJ1-6; possibly TRBD1 for D (5 bases). Between the trimmed V and J ends, which lost 4 bases and 2 bases, there was a span of 9 bases. The CDR3 loop spans 15 amino acids. Germline V gene data show CDR1 as MNHEY and CDR2 as SMNVEV (reference sequence). The CDR3 loop is CASSWAGPYNSPLHF. In DNA, the CDR3 is TGTGCCAGCAGTTGGGCGGGACCCTATAATTCACCCCTCCACTTT.

The CDR3 here is CASSPLTGYQETQYF. CDR3 sequence (DNA): TGTGCCAGCAGCCCACTAACAGGGTACCAAGAGACCCAGTACTTC. This chain connects TRBV7-2 to TRBJ2-5; tentatively, D is TRBD1 (6 bases). The germline V gene encodes CDR1 SGHTA and CDR2 FQGNSA. This CDR3 spans 15 amino acids. V gave up 5 bases and J gave up 0 bases, with 13 bases separating them.

In this sample, this clone turned up a few times. The chain recombines TRBV27 with TRBJ2-5, with 13 bases matching TRBD2. The CDR3 is 17 amino acids. Losses at the gene ends were 3 bases for V and 5 bases for J; bases not matched to a gene: 9. CDR1 is MNHEY, CDR2 SMNVEV, per germline (reference sequence). The DNA for the CDR3 is TGTGCCAGCAGTTTCGGACGGACTAGCGGGAGTAGTGAGACCCAGTACTTC. Translated, it gives CASSFGRTSGSSETQYF.